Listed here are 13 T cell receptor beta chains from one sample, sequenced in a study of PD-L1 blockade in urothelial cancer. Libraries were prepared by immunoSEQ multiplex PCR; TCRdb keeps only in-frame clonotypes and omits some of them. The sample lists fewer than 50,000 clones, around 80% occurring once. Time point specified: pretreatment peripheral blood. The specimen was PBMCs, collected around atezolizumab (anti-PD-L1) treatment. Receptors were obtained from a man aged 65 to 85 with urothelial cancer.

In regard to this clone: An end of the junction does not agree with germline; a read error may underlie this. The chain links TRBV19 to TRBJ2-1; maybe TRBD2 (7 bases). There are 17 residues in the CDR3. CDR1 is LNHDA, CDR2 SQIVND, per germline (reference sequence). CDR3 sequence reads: CASSSKGDSFTDVGRVF. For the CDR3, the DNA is TGTGCCAGTAGTTCAAAGGGGGACTCTTTTACTGATGTTGGGAGGGTCTTC.

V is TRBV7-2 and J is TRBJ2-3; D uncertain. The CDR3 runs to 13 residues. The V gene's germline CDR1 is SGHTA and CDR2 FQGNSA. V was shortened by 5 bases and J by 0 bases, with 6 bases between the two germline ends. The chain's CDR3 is CASSTTSTDTQYF. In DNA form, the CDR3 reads TGTGCCAGCAGCACGACAAGCACAGATACGCAGTATTTT.

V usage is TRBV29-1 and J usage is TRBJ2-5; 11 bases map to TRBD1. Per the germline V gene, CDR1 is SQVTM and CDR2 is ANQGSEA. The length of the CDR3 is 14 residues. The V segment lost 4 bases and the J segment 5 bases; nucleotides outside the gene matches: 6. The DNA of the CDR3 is TGCAGCGTTGCCCGGACAGGGGGCTTGGAGACCCAGTACTTC. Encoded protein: CSVARTGGLETQYF.

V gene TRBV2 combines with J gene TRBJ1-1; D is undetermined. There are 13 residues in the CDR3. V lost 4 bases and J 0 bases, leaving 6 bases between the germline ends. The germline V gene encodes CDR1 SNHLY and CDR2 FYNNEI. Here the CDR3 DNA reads TGTGCCAGCAGTGGTGAGTTGAACACTGAAGCTTTCTTT. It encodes CASSGELNTEAFF.

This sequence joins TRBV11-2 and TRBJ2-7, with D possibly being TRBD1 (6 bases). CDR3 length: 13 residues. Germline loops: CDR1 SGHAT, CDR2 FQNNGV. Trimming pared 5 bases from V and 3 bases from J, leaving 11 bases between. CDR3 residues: CASSLGQYYEQYF. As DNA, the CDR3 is TGTGCCAGCAGCCTTGGACAGTACTACGAGCAGTACTTC.

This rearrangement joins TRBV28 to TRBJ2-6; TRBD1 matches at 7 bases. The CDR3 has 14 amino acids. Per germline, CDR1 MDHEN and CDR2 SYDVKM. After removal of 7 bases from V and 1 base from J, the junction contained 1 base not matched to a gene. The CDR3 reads CASMGQSGANVLTF. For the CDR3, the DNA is TGTGCCAGCATGGGACAGTCTGGGGCCAACGTCCTGACTTTC.

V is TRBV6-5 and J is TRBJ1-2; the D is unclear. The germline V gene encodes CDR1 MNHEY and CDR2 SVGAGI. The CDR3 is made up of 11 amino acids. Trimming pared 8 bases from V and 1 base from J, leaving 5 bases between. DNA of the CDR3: TGTGCCAGCTCCGGTAACTATGGCTACACCTTC. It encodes CASSGNYGYTF.

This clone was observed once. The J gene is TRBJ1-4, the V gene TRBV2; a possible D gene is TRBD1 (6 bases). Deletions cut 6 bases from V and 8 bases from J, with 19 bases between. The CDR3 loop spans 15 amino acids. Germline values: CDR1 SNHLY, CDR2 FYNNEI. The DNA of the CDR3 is TGTGCCAGCAGGCCGAGGGGGGGCCTATGGGAAAAACTGTTTTTT. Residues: CASRPRGGLWEKLFF.

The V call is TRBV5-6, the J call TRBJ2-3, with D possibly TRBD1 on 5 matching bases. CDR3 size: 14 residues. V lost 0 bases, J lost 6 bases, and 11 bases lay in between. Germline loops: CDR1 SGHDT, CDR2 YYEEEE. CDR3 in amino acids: CASSLEQVIDTQYF. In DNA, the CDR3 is TGTGCCAGCAGCTTGGAACAGGTCATCGATACGCAGTATTTT.

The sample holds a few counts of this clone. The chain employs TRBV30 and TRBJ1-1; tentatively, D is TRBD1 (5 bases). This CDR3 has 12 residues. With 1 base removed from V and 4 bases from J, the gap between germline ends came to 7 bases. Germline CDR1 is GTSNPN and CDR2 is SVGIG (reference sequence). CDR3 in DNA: TGTGCCTGGAGTGGCAGGGTCACTGAAGCTTTCTTT. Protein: CAWSGRVTEAFF.

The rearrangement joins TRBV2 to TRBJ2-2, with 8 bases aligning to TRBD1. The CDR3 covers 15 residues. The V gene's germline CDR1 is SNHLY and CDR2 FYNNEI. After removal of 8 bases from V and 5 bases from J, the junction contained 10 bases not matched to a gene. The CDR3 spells CASQTGVVSTGELFF. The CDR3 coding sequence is TGTGCCAGCCAGACAGGGGTGGTTTCAACCGGGGAGCTGTTTTTT.

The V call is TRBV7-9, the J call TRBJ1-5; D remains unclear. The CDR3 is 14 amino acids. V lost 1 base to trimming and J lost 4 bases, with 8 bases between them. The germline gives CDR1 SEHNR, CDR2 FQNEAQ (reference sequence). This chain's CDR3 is CASSLESGNQPQHF. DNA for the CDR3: TGTGCCAGCAGCTTAGAGTCGGGGAATCAGCCCCAGCATTTT.

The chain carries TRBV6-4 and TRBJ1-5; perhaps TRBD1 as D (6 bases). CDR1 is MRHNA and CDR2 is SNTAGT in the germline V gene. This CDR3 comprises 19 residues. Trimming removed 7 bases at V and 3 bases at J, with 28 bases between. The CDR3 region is CASTPPNWQGTSDNQPQHF. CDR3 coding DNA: TGTGCCAGCACTCCCCCAAATTGGCAGGGGACCTCGGACAATCAGCCCCAGCATTTT.